A selection of T cell receptor beta chains follows, all from one sample in a study of blood T cells in healthy people across ages. TCRdb fed the 5' RACE reads into MiXCR, producing one record per CDR3 protein. The sample includes about 900,000 distinct CDR3 sequences, around 46% of them seen just once. The sample was blood. These receptors came from a man aged 25 to 40 in good health. Both conserved end residues are part of each CDR3. The order of the fields is V gene, D gene, J gene, clone size, CDR3 DNA, CDR3 protein. A D gene is named only where the DNA matches it firmly. Clone size is not always given. Where it is, it says once, few, many or a class for expanded clones.

>TRBV11-1|TRBD2|TRBJ2-1|few
TGTGCCAGCAGTCGTACTAGCGGGGTAGCCTACAATGAGCAGTTCTTC
CASSRTSGVAYNEQFF
>TRBV5-4|-|TRBJ2-7|-
TGTGCCAGCAGCGTGGGGGGAGACTACGAGCAGTACTTC
CASSVGGDYEQYF
>TRBV20-1|-|TRBJ2-1|-
TGCAGTGCTCCCCGCAGCTACAATGAGCAGTTCTTC
CSAPRSYNEQFF
>TRBV4-3|TRBD1|TRBJ2-7|many
TGCGCCAGCAGCCAAGATCGGGACAGTGCCTACGAGCAGTACTTC
CASSQDRDSAYEQYF
>TRBV6-6|-|TRBJ2-1|-
TGTGCCAGCAGTGCTCCGCTCCACAATGAGCAGTTCTTC
CASSAPLHNEQFF
>TRBV5-5|-|TRBJ2-1|-
TGTGCCAGCAGCGCGGAAGGGCATGAGCAGTTCTTC
CASSAEGHEQFF
>TRBV27|-|TRBJ1-5|-
TGTGCCAGCAGGGTGGGCACTATAGGGAACAATCAGCCCCAGCATTTT
CASRVGTIGNNQPQHF
>TRBV4-2|TRBD2|TRBJ2-3|many
TGTGCCAGCACCCAGGGGTGGGCTAGCGGGAGGTCAGATACGCAGTATTTT
CASTQGWASGRSDTQYF
>TRBV20-1|-|TRBJ2-1|-
TGCAGTGCTAGAGATGGCGGGAAAAGCTCCTACAATGAGCAGTTCTTC
CSARDGGKSSYNEQFF
>TRBV12-3/TRBV12-4|TRBD1|TRBJ2-3|-
TGTGCCAGCAGTTTACCACTGACAGGGGGCGCAGATACGCAGTATTTT
CASSLPLTGGADTQYF
>TRBV7-2|-|TRBJ2-1|-
TGTGCCAGCAGCTCCCCGCCGGATTTACAGTTCTTC
CASSSPPDLQFF
>TRBV6-5|TRBD1|TRBJ1-3|-
TGTGCCAGCAGTACCTCCGGGACAGGGACTGGAAACACCATATATTTT
CASSTSGTGTGNTIYF
>TRBV30|TRBD1|TRBJ1-1|-
TGTGCCTGGAGAGACAGGGCCGGAACTGAAGCTTTCTTT
CAWRDRAGTEAFF
>TRBV6-1|-|TRBJ2-7|-
TGTGCCAGCAGTGAAGCCGTAAACCCCTACGAGCAGTACTTC
CASSEAVNPYEQYF
>TRBV11-1|-|TRBJ2-5|few
TGTGCCAGCAGCCCGGACCTTCAAGAGACCCAGTACTTC
CASSPDLQETQYF
>TRBV6-2/TRBV6-3|TRBD1|TRBJ1-5|-
TGTGCCAGCAGTTCCTCAGACAGGGTCAATCAGCCCCAGCATTTT
CASSSSDRVNQPQHF
>TRBV12-3/TRBV12-4|TRBD2|TRBJ2-1|-
TGTGCCAGCAGTTTAGCGCTAGCGGGGGTTTTCAATGAGCAGTTCTTC
CASSLALAGVFNEQFF
>TRBV7-6|-|TRBJ2-2|-
TGTGCCAGCAGCCGGCGGTGGCTAGCTGACACCGGGGAGCTGTTTTTT
CASSRRWLADTGELFF
>TRBV18|-|TRBJ2-1|few
TGTGCCAGCTCACCTTTTATCAATGAGCAGTTCTTC
CASSPFINEQFF
>TRBV3-1|TRBD2|TRBJ2-7|-
TGTGCCAGCAGCCAAGGAAAGGGACTAGCAGTCCACGAGCAGTACTTC
CASSQGKGLAVHEQYF
>TRBV4-2|-|TRBJ2-5|few
TGTGCCAGCAGCCAAGAAGGCGATGGTGGGAGGCAGTACTTC
CASSQEGDGGRQYF
>TRBV28|-|TRBJ2-5|-
TGTGCCAGCAGTTTCCGGGGGCCAGAGACCCAGTACTTC
CASSFRGPETQYF
>TRBV20-1|-|TRBJ1-2|few
TGCAGTGCTAGGCCGGACAGTTCCTATGGCTACACCTTC
CSARPDSSYGYTF
>TRBV7-2|-|TRBJ2-7|-
TGTACCAGCAGCCTTGGGGGAGCCTACGAGCAGTACTTC
CTSSLGGAYEQYF
>TRBV4-1|-|TRBJ2-1|few
TGCGCCAGCAGCCAAGTTATCAGTGAGCAGTTCTTC
CASSQVISEQFF
>TRBV7-2|-|TRBJ1-2|-
TGTGCCAGCAGCTTAGGGCCCCAAAATAGACATGGCTACACCTTC
CASSLGPQNRHGYTF
>TRBV28|-|TRBJ1-2|-
TGTGCCAGCAGTTTCCGCGGCTACACCTTC
CASSFRGYTF
>TRBV7-2|TRBD1|TRBJ1-1|-
TGTGCCAGCAGCCGGGGACAGGCGAACACTGAAGCTTTCTTT
CASSRGQANTEAFF
>TRBV20-1|-|TRBJ2-1|-
TGCAGTGCTAGAGCGTTAGGGGCAACGCATATTAACAATGAGCAGTTCTTC
CSARALGATHINNEQFF
>TRBV4-3|-|TRBJ2-1|few
TGCGCCAGCAGCCAAGATGTGGTTTCCCAGCAGTTCTTC
CASSQDVVSQQFF
>TRBV4-1|-|TRBJ2-3|few
TGCGCCAGCAGCCCGCATGGATGGACGCAGTATTTT
CASSPHGWTQYF